This entry concerns a single TCR beta chain. Antigen unknown. At one end the junction does not follow the germline gene, possibly because of a read error. The sample is drawn from a study of regulatory T cells in long-lasting Graves disease. Whole-study findings and limits: New patients shared fewer public clonotypes (approximately 970) than persistent patients did (roughly 2,500).

The CDR3 has 15 amino acids. Germline V gene data show CDR1 as LNHDA and CDR2 as SQIVND (reference sequence). The authors built TCR beta libraries using iRepertoire HTBI primers and Arm-PCR of CDR3 regions. TCRdb reprocessed the multiplex PCR reads with MiXCR, giving one entry per CDR3 protein. The sample lists about 620,000 distinct CDR3 sequences, 16% occurring once. Stated time point: newly diagnosed GD, antithyroid drugs for less than 3 months. The TCR library was made from RNA extracted from PBMCs. A volume of about 9.9 milliliters of peripheral blood was collected in EDTA tubes. This sample also belongs to another study, concerning T cells in Graves' hyperthyroidism and ophthalmopathy.

V and J are TRBV19 and TRBJ2-7, with D possibly being TRBD1 or TRBD2 (5 bases each). Specimen: peripheral blood mononuclear cells (PBMCs), collected at new diagnosis, from a patient treated with antithyroid drugs. This sequence originates from a woman aged 30 to 39 with Graves disease. The CDR3 DNA reads TGTACCAGTAGTATTCTAGATGGGACCTCCTACGAGCAGTACTTC. Its translation is CTSSILDGTSYEQYF. Variable domain in full (rest from reference TRBV19 and TRBJ2-7): DGGITQSPKYLFRKEGQNVTLSCEQNLNHDAMYWYRQDPGQGLRLIYYSQIVNDFQKGDIAEGYSVSREKKESFPLTVTSAQKNPTAFYLCTSSILDGTSYEQYFGPGTRLTVT.